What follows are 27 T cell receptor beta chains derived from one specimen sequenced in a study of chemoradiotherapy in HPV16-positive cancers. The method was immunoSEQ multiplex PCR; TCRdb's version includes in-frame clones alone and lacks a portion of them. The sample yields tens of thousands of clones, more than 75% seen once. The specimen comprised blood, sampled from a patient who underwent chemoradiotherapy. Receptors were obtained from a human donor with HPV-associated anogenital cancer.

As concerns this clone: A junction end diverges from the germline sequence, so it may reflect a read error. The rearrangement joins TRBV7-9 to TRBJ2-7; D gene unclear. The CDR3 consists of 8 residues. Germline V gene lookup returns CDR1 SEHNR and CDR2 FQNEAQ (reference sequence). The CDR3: CASSFGNF. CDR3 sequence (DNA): TGTGCCAGCAGCTTTGGCAACTTC.

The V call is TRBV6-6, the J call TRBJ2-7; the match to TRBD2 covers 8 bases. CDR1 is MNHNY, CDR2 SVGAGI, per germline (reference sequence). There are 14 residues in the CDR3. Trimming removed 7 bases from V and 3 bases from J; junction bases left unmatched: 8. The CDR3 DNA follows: TGTGCCAGCACCATCGGGGGGGTCCTCTACGAGCAGTACTTC. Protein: CASTIGGVLYEQYF.

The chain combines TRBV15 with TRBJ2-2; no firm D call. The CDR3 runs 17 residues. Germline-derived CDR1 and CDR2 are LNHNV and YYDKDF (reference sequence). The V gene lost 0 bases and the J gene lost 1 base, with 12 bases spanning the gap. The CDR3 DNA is TGTGCCACCAGCAGAGATACGGTTGCGGAGAACACCGGGGAGCTGTTTTTT. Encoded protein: CATSRDTVAENTGELFF.

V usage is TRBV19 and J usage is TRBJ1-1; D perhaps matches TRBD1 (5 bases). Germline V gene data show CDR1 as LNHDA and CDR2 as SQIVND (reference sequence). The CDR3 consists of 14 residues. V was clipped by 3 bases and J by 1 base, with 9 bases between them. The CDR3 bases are TGTGCCAGTAGTATCCAGGGTTCGAACACTGAAGCTTTCTTT. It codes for CASSIQGSNTEAFF.

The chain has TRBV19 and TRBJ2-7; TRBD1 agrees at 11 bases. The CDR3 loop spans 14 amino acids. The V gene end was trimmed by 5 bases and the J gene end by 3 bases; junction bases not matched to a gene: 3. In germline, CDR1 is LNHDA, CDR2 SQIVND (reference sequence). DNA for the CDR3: TGTGCCAGTAGTCCCGGGACAGGGGGCTACGAGCAGTACTTC. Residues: CASSPGTGGYEQYF.

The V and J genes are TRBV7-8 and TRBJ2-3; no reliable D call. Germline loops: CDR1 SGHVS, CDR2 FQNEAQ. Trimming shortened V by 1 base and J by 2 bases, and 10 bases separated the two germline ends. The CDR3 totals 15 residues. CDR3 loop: CASSLVGRHTDTQYF. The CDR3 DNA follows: TGTGCCAGCAGCTTAGTGGGTCGTCACACAGATACGCAGTATTTT.

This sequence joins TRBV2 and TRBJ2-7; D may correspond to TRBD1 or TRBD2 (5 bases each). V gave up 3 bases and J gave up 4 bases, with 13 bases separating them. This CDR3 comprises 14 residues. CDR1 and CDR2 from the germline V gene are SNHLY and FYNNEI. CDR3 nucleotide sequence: TGTGCCAGCAGTGAGGGGACCTATCTTTACGAGCAGTACGTC. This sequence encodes CASSEGTYLYEQYV.

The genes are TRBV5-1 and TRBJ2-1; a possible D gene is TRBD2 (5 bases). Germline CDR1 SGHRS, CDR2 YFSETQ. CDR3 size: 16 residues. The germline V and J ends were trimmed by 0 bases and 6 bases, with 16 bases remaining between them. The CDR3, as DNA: TGCGCCAGCAGCTTGGAAGGGAGAGCACCACTCAATGAGCAGTTCTTC. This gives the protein CASSLEGRAPLNEQFF.

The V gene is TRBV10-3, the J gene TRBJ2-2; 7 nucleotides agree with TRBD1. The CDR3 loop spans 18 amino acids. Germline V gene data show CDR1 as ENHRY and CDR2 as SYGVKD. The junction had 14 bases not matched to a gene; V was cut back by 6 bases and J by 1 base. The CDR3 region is CAIRDITGESLNTGELFF. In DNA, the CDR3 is TGTGCCATCAGGGATATCACAGGGGAAAGTCTGAACACCGGGGAGCTGTTTTTT.

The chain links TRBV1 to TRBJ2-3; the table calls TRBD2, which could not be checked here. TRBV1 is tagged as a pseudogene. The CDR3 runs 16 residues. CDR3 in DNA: TGCACCAGCAGCCATAAGTACTCCTTCCCCACAGATACGCAGTATTTT. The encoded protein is CTSSHKYSFPTDTQYF.

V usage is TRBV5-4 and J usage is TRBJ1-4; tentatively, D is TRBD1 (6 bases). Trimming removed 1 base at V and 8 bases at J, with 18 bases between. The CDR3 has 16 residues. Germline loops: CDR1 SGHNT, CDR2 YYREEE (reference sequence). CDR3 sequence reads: CASSLTEGVIGEKLFF. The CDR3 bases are TGTGCCAGCAGCTTGACTGAGGGGGTCATTGGGGAAAAACTGTTTTTT.

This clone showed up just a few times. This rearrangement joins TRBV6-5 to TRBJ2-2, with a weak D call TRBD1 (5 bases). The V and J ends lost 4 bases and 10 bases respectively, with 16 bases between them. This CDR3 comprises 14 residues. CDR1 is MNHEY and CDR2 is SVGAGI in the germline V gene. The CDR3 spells CASSLVSGREELFF. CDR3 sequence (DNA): TGTGCCAGCAGTTTGGTGTCAGGGCGAGAGGAGCTGTTTTTT.

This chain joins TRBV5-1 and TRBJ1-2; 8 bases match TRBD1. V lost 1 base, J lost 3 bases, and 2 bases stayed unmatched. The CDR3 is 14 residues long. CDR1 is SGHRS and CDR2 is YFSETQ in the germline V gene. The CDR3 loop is CASSLQGADYGYTF. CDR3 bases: TGCGCCAGCAGCTTGCAGGGGGCTGACTATGGCTACACCTTC.

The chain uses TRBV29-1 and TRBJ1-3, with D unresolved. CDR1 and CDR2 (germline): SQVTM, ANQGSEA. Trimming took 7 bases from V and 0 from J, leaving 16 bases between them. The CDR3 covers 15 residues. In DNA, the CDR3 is TGCAGCGCCTCGGGCGACGAAACCTCTGGAAACACCATATATTTT. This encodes CSASGDETSGNTIYF.

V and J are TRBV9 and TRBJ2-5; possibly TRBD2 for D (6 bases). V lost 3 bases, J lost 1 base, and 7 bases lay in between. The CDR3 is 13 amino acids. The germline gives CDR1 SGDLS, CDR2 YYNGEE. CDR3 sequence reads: CASSGDSQETQYF. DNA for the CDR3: TGTGCCAGCAGCGGGGACTCCCAAGAGACCCAGTACTTC.

CDR3 loop: CASSLGLREKLFF. CDR3 nucleotides: TGTGCCAGCAGCTTAGGACTTCGTGAAAAACTGTTTTTT. The chain has TRBV7-8 and TRBJ1-4; D remains unclear. The V gene's germline CDR1 is SGHVS and CDR2 FQNEAQ. This CDR3 spans 13 amino acids. Trimming stripped 1 base from V and 7 bases from J, with 7 bases between.

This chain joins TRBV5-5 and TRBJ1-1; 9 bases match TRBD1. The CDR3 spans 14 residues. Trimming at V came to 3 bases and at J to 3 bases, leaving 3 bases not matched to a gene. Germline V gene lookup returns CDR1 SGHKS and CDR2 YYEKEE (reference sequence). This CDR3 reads CASSWGQGDTEAFF. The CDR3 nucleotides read TGTGCCAGCAGCTGGGGACAGGGAGACACTGAAGCTTTCTTT.

The CDR3: CASSEGGTVNEKLFF. In DNA form, the CDR3 reads TGTGCCAGCAGTGAGGGCGGGACAGTCAATGAAAAACTGTTTTTT. This chain links TRBV6-1 with TRBJ1-4; TRBD1 agrees at 7 bases. The CDR3 loop spans 15 amino acids. Looked up from germline, CDR1 is MNHNS and CDR2 is SASEGT. V gave up 3 bases and J gave up 5 bases; unmatched junction bases: 6.

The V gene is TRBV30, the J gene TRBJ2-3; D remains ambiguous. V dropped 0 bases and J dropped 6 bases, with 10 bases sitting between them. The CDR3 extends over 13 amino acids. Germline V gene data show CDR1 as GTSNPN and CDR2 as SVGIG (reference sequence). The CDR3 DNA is TGTGCCTGGAGTGTACGTAATCTGGATACGCAGTATTTT. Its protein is CAWSVRNLDTQYF. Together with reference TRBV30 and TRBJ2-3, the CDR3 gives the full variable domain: SQTIHQWPATLVQPVGSPLSLECTVEGTSNPNLYWYRQAAGRGLQLLFYSVGIGQISSEVPQNLSASRPQDRQFILSSKKLLLSDSGFYLCAWSVRNLDTQYFGPGTRLTVL.

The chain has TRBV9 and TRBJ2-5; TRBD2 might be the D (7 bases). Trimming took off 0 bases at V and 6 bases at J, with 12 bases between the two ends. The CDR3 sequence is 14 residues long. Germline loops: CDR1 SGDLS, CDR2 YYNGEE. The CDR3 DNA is TGTGCCAGCAGCGTAGGTTACGGGGGGCAGACCCAGTACTTC. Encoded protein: CASSVGYGGQTQYF.

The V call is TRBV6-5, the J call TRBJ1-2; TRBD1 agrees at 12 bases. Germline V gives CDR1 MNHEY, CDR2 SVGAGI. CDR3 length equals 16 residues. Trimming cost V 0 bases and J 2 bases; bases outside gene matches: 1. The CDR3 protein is CASSYSGTGGNYGYTF. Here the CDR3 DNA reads TGTGCCAGCAGTTACTCGGGGACAGGGGGCAACTATGGCTACACCTTC.

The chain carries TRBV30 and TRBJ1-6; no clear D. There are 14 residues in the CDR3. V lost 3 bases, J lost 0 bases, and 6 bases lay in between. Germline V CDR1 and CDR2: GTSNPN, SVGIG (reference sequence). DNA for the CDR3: TGTGCCTGGAGACTCTCCTCCTATAATTCACCCCTCCACTTT. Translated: CAWRLSSYNSPLHF. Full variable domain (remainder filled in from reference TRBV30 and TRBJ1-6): SQTIHQWPATLVQPVGSPLSLECTVEGTSNPNLYWYRQAAGRGLQLLFYSVGIGQISSEVPQNLSASRPQDRQFILSSKKLLLSDSGFYLCAWRLSSYNSPLHFGNGTRLTVT.

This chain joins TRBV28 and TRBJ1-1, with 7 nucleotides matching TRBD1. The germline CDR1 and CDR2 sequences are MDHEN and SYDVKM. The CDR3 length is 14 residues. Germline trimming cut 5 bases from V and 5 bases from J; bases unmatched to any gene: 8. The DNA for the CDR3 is TGTGCCAGCAGTGGGGGACAGTACTTTACTGAAGCTTTCTTT. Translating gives CASSGGQYFTEAFF.

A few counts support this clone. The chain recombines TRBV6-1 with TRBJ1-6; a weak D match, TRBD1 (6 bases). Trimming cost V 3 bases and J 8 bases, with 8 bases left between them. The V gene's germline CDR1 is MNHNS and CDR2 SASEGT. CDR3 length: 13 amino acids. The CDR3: CASSDGQHSPLHF. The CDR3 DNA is TGTGCCAGCAGTGATGGACAGCATTCACCCCTCCACTTT.

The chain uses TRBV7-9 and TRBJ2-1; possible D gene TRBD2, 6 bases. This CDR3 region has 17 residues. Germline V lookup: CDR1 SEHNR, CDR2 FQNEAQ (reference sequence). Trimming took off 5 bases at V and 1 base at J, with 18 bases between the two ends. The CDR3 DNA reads TGTGCCAGCAGCCGCGGGGATGGGGGGTCTTCCTACAATGAGCAGTTCTTC. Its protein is CASSRGDGGSSYNEQFF.

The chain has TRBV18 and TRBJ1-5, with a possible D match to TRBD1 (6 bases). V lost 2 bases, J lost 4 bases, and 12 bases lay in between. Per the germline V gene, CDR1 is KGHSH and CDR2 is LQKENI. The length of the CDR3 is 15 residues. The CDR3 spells CASSPSAGVNQPQHF. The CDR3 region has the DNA TGTGCCAGCTCACCATCGGCAGGGGTGAATCAGCCCCAGCATTTT.

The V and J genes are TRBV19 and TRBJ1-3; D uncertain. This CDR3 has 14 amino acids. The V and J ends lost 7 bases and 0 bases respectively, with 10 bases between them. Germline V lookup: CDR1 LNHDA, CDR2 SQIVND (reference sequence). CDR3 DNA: TGTGCCAGTATGAAGTCAAGCTCTGGAAACACCATATATTTT. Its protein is CASMKSSSGNTIYF.